This entry lists 9 T cell receptor beta chains sequenced from one sample in a study of OX40 agonist ivuxolimab in advanced cancers. Library prep was done by the immunoSEQ multiplex PCR assay. The table was pulled from immuneACCESS by TCRdb, which kept in-frame rearrangements only. Such tables lose some clones; where checked, under half of the loss comes from unresolved V genes, and the rest has no known cause. For this sample the table gives around 62,000 clones, of which nearly 90% were detected only once. The leading ten clones occupy approximately 13% of the sample. The starting material was CD4+ or CD8+ T cells sorted from blood, obtained in a trial of the OX40 agonist ivuxolimab. Every receptor here comes from an adult with an advanced solid tumor such as melanoma, head and neck, liver or kidney cancer.

The gene calls are TRBV6-5 and TRBJ2-5, with D tentatively TRBD2 (6 bases). V was shortened by 4 bases and J by 4 bases, with 19 bases between the two germline ends. Germline loops: CDR1 MNHEY, CDR2 SVGAGI. The CDR3 contains 16 residues. The CDR3 region is CASSSTGRRGVETQYF. Written as DNA, the CDR3 is TGTGCCAGCAGTTCCACGGGTAGGAGGGGCGTAGAGACCCAGTACTTC.

CDR3 sequence: CASSHTGLSDEQYV. DNA for the CDR3: TGCGCCAGCAGCCATACTGGACTCTCCGACGAGCAGTACGTC. This rearrangement joins TRBV4-1 to TRBJ2-7, with D possibly matching TRBD2 (5 bases). The CDR3 covers 14 residues. The germline gives CDR1 MGHRA, CDR2 YSYEKL.

V is TRBV7-6 and J is TRBJ2-1; TRBD2 agrees at 12 bases. The CDR3 sequence is 14 residues long. With 6 bases clipped from V and 9 bases from J, the junction kept 6 bases outside the gene matches. CDR1 and CDR2 (germline): SGHVS, FNYEAQ. This CDR3 reads CASRSLAGGGEQFF. As DNA, the CDR3 is TGTGCCAGCAGATCACTAGCGGGAGGAGGTGAGCAGTTCTTC.

The V and J genes are TRBV19 and TRBJ2-1, with 10 bases lining up with TRBD2. The V and J ends lost 9 bases and 0 bases, in that order; junction bases with no gene match: 5. CDR3 length equals 15 residues. CDR1 and CDR2 (germline): LNHDA, SQIVND (reference sequence). CDR3 sequence: CASSTSGFSYNEQFF. CDR3 sequence (DNA): TGTGCCAGCTCGACTAGCGGGTTCTCCTACAATGAGCAGTTCTTC.

The chain is built from TRBV4-2 and TRBJ2-6; D is perhaps TRBD1 (5 bases). The CDR3 has 12 amino acids. V lost 8 bases and J lost 7, with 9 bases in between. Germline V gives CDR1 LGHNA, CDR2 YNFKEQ. CDR3 in DNA: TGTGCCAGCTTGGACAACGCCAACGTCCTGACTTTC. This encodes CASLDNANVLTF.

The chain joins TRBV2 to TRBJ2-1; TRBD2 agrees at 7 bases. The germline gives CDR1 SNHLY, CDR2 FYNNEI. V was clipped by 6 bases and J by 3 bases; unmatched bases: 11. This CDR3 comprises 16 residues. The CDR3 nucleotides are TGTGCCAGCAGCCCCGTGGCGGGAGAGGTCTACAATGAGCAGTTCTTC. Its protein is CASSPVAGEVYNEQFF.

The rearrangement links TRBV11-1 to TRBJ2-5, with TRBD2 matching 9 bases. Per the germline V gene, CDR1 is SGHAT and CDR2 is FQDESV (reference sequence). V lost 3 bases and J lost 2; bases outside the gene matches: 7. The length of the CDR3 is 16 residues. CDR3 nucleotides: TGTGCCAGCAGCTTCCGACTAGCGGAGATACAAGAGACCCAGTACTTC. The encoded protein is CASSFRLAEIQETQYF.

The chain employs TRBV4-1 and TRBJ1-4, with D uncertain. Per the germline V gene, CDR1 is MGHRA and CDR2 is YSYEKL. This CDR3 is built from 15 residues. The V gene lost 4 bases and the J gene lost 0 bases, with 9 bases spanning the gap. The CDR3 DNA is TGCGCCAGCAGCCGCAAACTCACAACTAATGAAAAACTGTTTTTT. This encodes CASSRKLTTNEKLFF.

The CDR3 loop is CASSQDRGISTDTQYF. As DNA, the CDR3 is TGCGCCAGCAGCCAAGATCGGGGGATTTCCACAGATACGCAGTATTTT. V usage is TRBV4-3 and J usage is TRBJ2-3; a possible D gene is TRBD2 (6 bases). Germline V lookup: CDR1 LGHNA, CDR2 YSLEER. The CDR3 is made up of 16 amino acids. V lost 0 bases and J lost 2, with 12 bases in between.